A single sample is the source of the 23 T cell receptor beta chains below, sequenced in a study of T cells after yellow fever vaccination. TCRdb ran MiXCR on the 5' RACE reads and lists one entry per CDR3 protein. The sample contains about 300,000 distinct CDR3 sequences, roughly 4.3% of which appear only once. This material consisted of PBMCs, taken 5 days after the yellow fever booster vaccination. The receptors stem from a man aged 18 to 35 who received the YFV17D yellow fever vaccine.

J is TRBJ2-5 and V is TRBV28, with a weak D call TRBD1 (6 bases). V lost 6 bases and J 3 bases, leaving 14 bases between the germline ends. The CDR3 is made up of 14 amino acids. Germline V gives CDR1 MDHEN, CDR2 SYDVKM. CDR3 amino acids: CASRNSDRKETQYF. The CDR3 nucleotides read TGTGCCAGCAGAAACAGCGACAGGAAAGAGACCCAGTACTTC.

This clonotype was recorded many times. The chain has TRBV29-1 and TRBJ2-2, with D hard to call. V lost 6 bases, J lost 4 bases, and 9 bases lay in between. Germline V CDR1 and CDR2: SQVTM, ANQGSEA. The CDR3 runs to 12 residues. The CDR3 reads CSVVRGTGELFF. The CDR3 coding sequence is TGCAGCGTGGTACGTGGCACCGGGGAGCTGTTTTTT.

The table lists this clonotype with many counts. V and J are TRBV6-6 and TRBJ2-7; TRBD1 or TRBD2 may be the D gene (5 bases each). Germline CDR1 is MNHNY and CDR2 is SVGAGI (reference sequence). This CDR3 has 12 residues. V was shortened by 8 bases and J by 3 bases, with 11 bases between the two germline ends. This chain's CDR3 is CASEGPYYEQYV. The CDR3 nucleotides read TGTGCCAGCGAGGGGCCGTACTACGAGCAGTACGTC.

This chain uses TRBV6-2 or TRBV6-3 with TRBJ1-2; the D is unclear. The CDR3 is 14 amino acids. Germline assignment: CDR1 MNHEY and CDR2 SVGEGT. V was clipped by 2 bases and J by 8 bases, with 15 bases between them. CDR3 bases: TGTGCCAGCAGTTACCCCGGAGGGATTGCAGGCTACACCTTC. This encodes CASSYPGGIAGYTF.

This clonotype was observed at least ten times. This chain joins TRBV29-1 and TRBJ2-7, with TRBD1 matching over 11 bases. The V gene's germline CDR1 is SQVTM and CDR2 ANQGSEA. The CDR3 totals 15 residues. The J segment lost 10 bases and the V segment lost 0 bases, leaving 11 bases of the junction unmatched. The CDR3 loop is CSVEEDRGLRTSQYF. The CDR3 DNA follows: TGCAGCGTTGAAGAGGACAGGGGGCTACGAACGTCACAGTACTTC.

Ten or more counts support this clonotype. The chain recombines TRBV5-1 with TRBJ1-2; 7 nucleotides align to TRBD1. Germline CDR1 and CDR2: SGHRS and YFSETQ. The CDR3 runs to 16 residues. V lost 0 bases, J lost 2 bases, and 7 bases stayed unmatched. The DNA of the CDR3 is TGCGCCAGCAGCTTGGCCAAAACGACAGGGAACTATGGCTACACCTTC. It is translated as CASSLAKTTGNYGYTF.

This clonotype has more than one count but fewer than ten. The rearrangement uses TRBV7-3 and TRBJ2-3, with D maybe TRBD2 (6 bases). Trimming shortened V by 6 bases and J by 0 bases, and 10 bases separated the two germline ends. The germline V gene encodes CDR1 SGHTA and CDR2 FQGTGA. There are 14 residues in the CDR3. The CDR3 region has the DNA TGTGCCAGCAGGGCGGGGTATAGCACAGATACGCAGTATTTT. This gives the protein CASRAGYSTDTQYF.

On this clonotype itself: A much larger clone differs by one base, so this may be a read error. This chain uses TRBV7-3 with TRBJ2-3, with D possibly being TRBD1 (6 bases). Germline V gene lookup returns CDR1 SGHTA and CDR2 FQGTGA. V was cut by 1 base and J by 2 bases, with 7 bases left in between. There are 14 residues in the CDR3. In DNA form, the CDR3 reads TGTGCCAGCAGCTTAATGGGGGCCACAGATACGCAGTATTTT. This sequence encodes CASSLMGATDTQYF.

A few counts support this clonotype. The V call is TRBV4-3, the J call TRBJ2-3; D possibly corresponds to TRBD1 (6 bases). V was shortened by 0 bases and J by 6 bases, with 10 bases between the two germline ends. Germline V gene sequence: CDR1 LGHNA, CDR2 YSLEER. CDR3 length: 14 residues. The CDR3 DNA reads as TGCGCCAGCAGCCAAGAGGCCAGGGGCGATACGCAGTATTTT. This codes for CASSQEARGDTQYF.

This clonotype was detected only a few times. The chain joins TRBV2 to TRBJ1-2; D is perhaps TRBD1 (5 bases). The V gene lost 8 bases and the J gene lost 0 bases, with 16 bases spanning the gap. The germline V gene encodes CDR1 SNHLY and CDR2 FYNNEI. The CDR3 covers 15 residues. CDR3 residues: CASPGLAPPNYGYTF. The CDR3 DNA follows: TGTGCCAGCCCGGGACTCGCGCCTCCTAACTATGGCTACACCTTC.

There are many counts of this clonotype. This chain's CDR3 is CASTTTAPSYNEQFF. In nucleotides, the CDR3 is TGTGCCAGCACCACAACAGCACCCTCCTACAATGAGCAGTTCTTC. The V gene is TRBV7-9, the J gene TRBJ2-1; D uncertain. The CDR3 contains 15 residues. The V gene's germline CDR1 is SEHNR and CDR2 FQNEAQ (reference sequence). Trimming stripped 7 bases from V and 0 bases from J, with 13 bases between.

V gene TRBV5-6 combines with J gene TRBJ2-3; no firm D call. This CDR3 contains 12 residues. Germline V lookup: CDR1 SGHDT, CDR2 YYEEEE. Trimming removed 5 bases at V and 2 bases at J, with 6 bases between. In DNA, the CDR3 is TGTGCCAGCAGGTCATACACAGATACGCAGTATTTT. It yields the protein CASRSYTDTQYF.

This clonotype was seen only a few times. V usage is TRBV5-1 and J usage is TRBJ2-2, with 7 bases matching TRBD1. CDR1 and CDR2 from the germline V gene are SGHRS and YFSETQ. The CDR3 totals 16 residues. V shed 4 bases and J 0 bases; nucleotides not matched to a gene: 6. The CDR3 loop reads CASSPVGQSNTGELFF. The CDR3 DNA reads TGCGCCAGCAGCCCGGTGGGACAGTCGAACACCGGGGAGCTGTTTTTT.

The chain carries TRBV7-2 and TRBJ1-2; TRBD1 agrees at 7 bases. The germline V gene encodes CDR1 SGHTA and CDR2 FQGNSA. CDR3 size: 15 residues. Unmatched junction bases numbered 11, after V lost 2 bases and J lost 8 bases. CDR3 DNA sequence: TGTGCCAGCAGCTTAACCGCTGACAGGGTGGGGGGCTACACCTTC. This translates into CASSLTADRVGGYTF.

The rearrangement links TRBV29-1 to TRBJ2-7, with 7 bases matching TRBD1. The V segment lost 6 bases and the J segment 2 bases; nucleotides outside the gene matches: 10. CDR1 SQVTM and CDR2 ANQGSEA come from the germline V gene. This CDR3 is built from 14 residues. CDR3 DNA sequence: TGCAGCGTCAAAGCGCGACAGGGAACCTACGAGCAGTACTTC. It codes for CSVKARQGTYEQYF.

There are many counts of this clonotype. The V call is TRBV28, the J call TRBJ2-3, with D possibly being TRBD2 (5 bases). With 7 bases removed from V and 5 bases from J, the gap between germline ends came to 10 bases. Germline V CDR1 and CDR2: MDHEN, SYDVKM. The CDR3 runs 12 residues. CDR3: CASKAAGDTQYF. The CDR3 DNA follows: TGTGCCAGCAAAGCGGCCGGAGATACGCAGTATTTT.

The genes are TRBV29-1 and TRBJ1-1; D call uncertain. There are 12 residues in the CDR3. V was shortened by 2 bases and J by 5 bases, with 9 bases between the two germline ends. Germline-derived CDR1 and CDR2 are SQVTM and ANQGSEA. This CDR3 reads CSVEMARTEAFF. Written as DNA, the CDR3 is TGCAGCGTTGAAATGGCGAGAACTGAAGCTTTCTTT.

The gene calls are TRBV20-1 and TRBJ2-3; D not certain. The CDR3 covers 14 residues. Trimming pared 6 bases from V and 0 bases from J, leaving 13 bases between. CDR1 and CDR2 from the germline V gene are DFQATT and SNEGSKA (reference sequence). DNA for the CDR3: TGCAGTGCCAAACCGGGTCCTAGCACAGATACGCAGTATTTT. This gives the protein CSAKPGPSTDTQYF.

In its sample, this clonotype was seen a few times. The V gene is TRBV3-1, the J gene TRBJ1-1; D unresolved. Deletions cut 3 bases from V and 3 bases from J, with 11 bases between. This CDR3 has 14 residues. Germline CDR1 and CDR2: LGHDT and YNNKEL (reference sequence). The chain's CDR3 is CASSQVQSHTEAFF. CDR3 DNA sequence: TGTGCCAGCAGCCAGGTCCAGAGCCACACTGAAGCTTTCTTT.

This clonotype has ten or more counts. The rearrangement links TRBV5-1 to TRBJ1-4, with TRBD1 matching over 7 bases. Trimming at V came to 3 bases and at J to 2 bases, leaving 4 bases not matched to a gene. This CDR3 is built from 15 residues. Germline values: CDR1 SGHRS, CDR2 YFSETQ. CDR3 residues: CASSSQGRTNEKLFF. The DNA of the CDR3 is TGCGCCAGCAGCTCACAGGGGAGGACTAATGAAAAACTGTTTTTT.

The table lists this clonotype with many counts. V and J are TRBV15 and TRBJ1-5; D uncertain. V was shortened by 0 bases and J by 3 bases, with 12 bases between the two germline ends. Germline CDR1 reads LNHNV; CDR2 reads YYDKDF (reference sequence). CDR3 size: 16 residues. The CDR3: CATSRDFGRTNQPQHF. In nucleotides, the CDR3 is TGTGCCACCAGCAGAGATTTCGGACGGACCAATCAGCCCCAGCATTTT.

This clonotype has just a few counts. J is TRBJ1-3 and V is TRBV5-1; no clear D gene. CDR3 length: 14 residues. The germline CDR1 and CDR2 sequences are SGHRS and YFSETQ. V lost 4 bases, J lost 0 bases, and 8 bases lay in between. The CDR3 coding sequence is TGCGCCAGCAGCGGGCCCGACTCTGGAAACACCATATATTTT. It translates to CASSGPDSGNTIYF. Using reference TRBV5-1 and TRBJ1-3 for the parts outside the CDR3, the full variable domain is KAGVTQTPRYLIKTRGQQVTLSCSPISGHRSVSWYQQTPGQGLQFLFEYFSETQRNKGNFPGRFSGRQFSNSRSEMNVSTLELGDSALYLCASSGPDSGNTIYFGEGSWLTVV.

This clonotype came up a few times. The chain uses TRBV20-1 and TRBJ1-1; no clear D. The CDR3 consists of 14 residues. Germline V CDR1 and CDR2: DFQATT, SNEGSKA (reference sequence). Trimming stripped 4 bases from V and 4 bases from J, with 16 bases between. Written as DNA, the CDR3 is TGCAGTGCTAAAAACAGTAACTTGATCACTGAAGCTTTCTTT. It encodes CSAKNSNLITEAFF.